The 7 T cell receptor beta chains listed next were all sequenced from one sample in a study of preoperative IRX-2 immunotherapy in early breast cancer. The treatment here: preoperative locoregional IRX-2 cytokine immunotherapy. The protocol was immunoSEQ multiplex PCR, while the TCRdb copy is restricted to in-frame clones and leaves out a portion. This sample has more than 25,000 clones; 75% to 85% occur once, and the top ten carry 1% to 1.5%. Sample: lymph node tissue, taken after IRX-2 immunotherapy. Receptor source: a human donor with breast cancer.

This chain joins TRBV15 and TRBJ1-2, with 8 bases matching TRBD1. Germline CDR1 reads LNHNV; CDR2 reads YYDKDF (reference sequence). V lost 5 bases to trimming and J lost 5 bases; unmatched junction nucleotides: 10. This CDR3 has 15 amino acids. The CDR3 coding sequence is TGTGCCACCAGCCTCCCCGGGACAGGAGGTTATGGCTACACCTTC. Its translation is CATSLPGTGGYGYTF.

The V gene is TRBV10-2, the J gene TRBJ2-6; no reliable D call. V gave up 4 bases and J gave up 4 bases, with 5 bases separating them. Looked up from germline, CDR1 is WSHSY and CDR2 is SAAADI. The CDR3 sequence is 13 residues long. The CDR3 bases are TGCGCCAGCAGTGGTCAGGGGGCCAACGTCCTGACTTTC. Amino acids: CASSGQGANVLTF.

V is TRBV6-7 and J is TRBJ2-2; D gene unclear. TRBV6-7 is marked as an open reading frame, function uncertain. This CDR3 is 14 amino acids long. Deletions cut 2 bases from V and 8 bases from J, with 12 bases between. This CDR3 is CASSYLDPLGELFF. CDR3 DNA sequence: TGTGCCAGCAGTTACCTCGACCCATTAGGGGAGCTGTTTTTT.

CDR3 DNA sequence: TGTGCCAGCAGTTACTCGGGGGGCCCCGGGCATTTT. It is translated as CASSYSGGPGHF. The V and J genes are TRBV6-8 and TRBJ1-5; TRBD1 is a possible D gene (6 bases). Germline CDR1 is MNHGY and CDR2 is SAAAGT. The V gene lost 0 bases and the J gene lost 15 bases, with 12 bases spanning the gap. This CDR3 is 12 amino acids long.

Only one count was recorded for this clone. This rearrangement joins TRBV6-9 to TRBJ1-2; perhaps TRBD1 as D (5 bases). Trimming left V 5 bases short and J 8 bases short, with 21 bases between. This CDR3 has 15 residues. The V gene's germline CDR1 is MNHGY and CDR2 SVAAGI. The CDR3 sequence: CASSAARWQGLGYTF. In DNA, the CDR3 is TGTGCCAGCAGTGCGGCCCGGTGGCAGGGACTCGGCTACACCTTC.

The chain is built from TRBV6-8 and TRBJ2-2; the match to TRBD1 covers 9 bases. The CDR3 length is 17 residues. Trimming removed 4 bases from V and 3 bases from J; junction bases left unmatched: 9. Germline CDR1 MNHGY, CDR2 SAAAGT. This chain's CDR3 is CASSWGTGQGYTGELFF. The DNA of the CDR3 is TGTGCCAGCAGTTGGGGGACGGGACAGGGATACACCGGGGAGCTGTTTTTT.

The rearrangement links TRBV6-8 to TRBJ1-5; D perhaps matches TRBD1 (5 bases). The germline gives CDR1 MNHGY, CDR2 SAAAGT. V lost 6 bases and J 6 bases, leaving 12 bases between the germline ends. The CDR3 is made up of 13 amino acids. The CDR3 loop is CASSRDSLQPQHF. The CDR3 nucleotides are TGTGCCAGCAGCCGCGACAGTCTTCAGCCCCAGCATTTT.